Below, 21 T cell receptor delta chains from the same sample are listed, as sequenced in a study of gamma-delta chains in newborns, infants, children. TCRdb repeated clone calling on the reads with CATT. The sample lists about 4,100 delta-chain clones; around 0.56% were seen once. Sequencing was carried out using blood. The receptors originated from a child who was a newborn, infant or young child, either healthy, febrile or measles-vaccinated (not recorded which).

This clone was observed a handful of times. This chain connects TRDV2 to TRDJ3, with D unresolved. Between the trimmed V and J ends, which lost 1 base and 8 bases, there was a span of 17 bases. Germline V lookup: CDR1 GEAIGNYY, CDR2 EKD. This CDR3 comprises 17 residues. Here the CDR3 DNA reads TGTGCCTGTGACACTTTCTTAAGCTCCTGTAACACCCGACAGATGTTTTTC. This codes for CACDTFLSSCNTRQMFF.

In regard to this clone: An end of the junction does not agree with germline; a read error may underlie this. This same CDR3 is encoded by further DNA sequences in the sample. For the CDR3, the DNA is TGTGCCTGTGACCTACTAGGGGATACGAACACCGGTAAACTCATCTTT. This translates into CACDLLGDTNTGKLIF. The genes are TRDV2 and TRDJ1; 9 bases align to TRDD3. In germline, CDR1 is GEAIGNYY, CDR2 EKD. This CDR3 is built from 16 residues.

Relative to its sample, this clone is large (0.1 to 1%). Other DNA sequences within the sample encode an identical CDR3. This sequence joins TRDV2 and TRDJ1; a weak D match, TRDD3 (5 bases). Germline CDR1 is GEAIGNYY and CDR2 is EKD. This CDR3 has 14 residues. Trimming pared 2 bases from V and 1 base from J, leaving 10 bases between. CDR3 nucleotides: TGTGCCTGTGACAGTGGATATTCCACCGATAAACTCATCTTT. Protein product: CACDSGYSTDKLIF.

On this clone itself: TCRdb attributes to this sequence the protein of a much larger clone, which differs from the DNA translation at residue 5; a read error is likely, and the protein displayed is translated from the DNA. This chain joins TRDV2 and TRDJ3; TRDD3 might be the D (6 bases). Trimming removed 3 bases at V and 0 bases at J, with 14 bases between. Per the germline V gene, CDR1 is GEAIGNYY and CDR2 is EKD. This CDR3 region has 18 residues. The CDR3 DNA sequence: TGTGCCTGTGACGCCGGATACTCTAACTCCTGGGACACCCGACAGATGTTTTTC. Its protein product is CACDAGYSNSWDTRQMFF.

The table lists this clone with a few counts. Being one base from a much bigger clone, this may be a read error. Other DNA sequences of this sample code for an identical CDR3. This chain connects TRDV2 to TRDJ2; 11 bases agree with TRDD3. The CDR3 runs 16 residues. Germline CDR1 and CDR2: GEAIGNYY and EKD. CDR3 nucleotide sequence: TGTGCCTGTGACATACTGGGGGATAAAATGACGGCACAACTCTTCTTT. This encodes CACDILGDKMTAQLFF.

Concerning this clone itself: TCRdb assigns this DNA the protein of a much larger clone, which departs from its translation at residue 12; this likely reflects a read error, and the protein shown comes from translating the DNA. This chain joins TRDV2 and TRDJ3, with D perhaps TRDD3 (6 bases). This CDR3 contains 18 residues. Germline V gives CDR1 GEAIGNYY, CDR2 EKD. CDR3 sequence reads: CACDLLGMTSWYTRQMFF. The CDR3 DNA reads TGTGCCTGTGATCTCCTGGGGATGACCTCCTGGTACACCCGACAGATGTTTTTC.

About this clone itself: TCRdb has a much larger clone's protein, which differs at residue 7 from the translation of this DNA, likely because of a read error; what is shown is the protein translated from the DNA. The chain employs TRDV2 and TRDJ3; unclear D gene. Germline CDR1 and CDR2: GEAIGNYY and EKD. This CDR3 has 17 amino acids. Trimming shortened V by 1 base and J by 2 bases, and 11 bases separated the two germline ends. Here the CDR3 DNA reads TGTGCCTGTGACACTACTAGGGTAGCCTGGGACACCCGACAGATGTTTTTC. Translation: CACDTTRVAWDTRQMFF.

This clone was counted only a few times. TCRdb's protein, taken from a much larger clone, differs from this DNA's translation at residue 4, likely owing to a read error; the protein displayed comes from the DNA. The chain employs TRDV2 and TRDJ3, with no clear D. The CDR3 covers 18 residues. The ends were cut back, 5 bases at V and 0 bases at J, with 16 bases in the middle. The V gene's germline CDR1 is GEAIGNYY and CDR2 EKD. CDR3 sequence reads: CACVLVSKSSWDTRQMFF. Written as DNA, the CDR3 is TGTGCCTGTGTCCTGGTGTCTAAGAGCTCCTGGGACACCCGACAGATGTTTTTC.

Note on this clone: TCRdb has a much larger clone's protein, which differs at residue 14 from the translation of this DNA, likely because of a read error; what is shown is the protein translated from the DNA. The J gene is TRDJ2, the V gene TRDV1, with 9 bases fitting TRDD3. CDR1 and CDR2 from the germline V gene are TSWWSYY and QGS. The CDR3 is made up of 16 amino acids. The CDR3 here is CALGEGTGGRTAQPFF. Here the CDR3 DNA reads TGTGCTCTTGGGGAAGGGACTGGGGGACGGACAGCACAACCCTTCTTT.

Comment on this clone: This DNA's translation and the protein TCRdb lists, from a much larger clone, do not match at residue 11, likely due to a read error; the protein shown is translated from the DNA. The V and J genes are TRDV2 and TRDJ3, with TRDD3 as a possible D gene (6 bases). CDR1 GEAIGNYY and CDR2 EKD come from the germline V gene. The CDR3 is 17 residues long. The DNA of the CDR3 is TGTGCCTGTGACTGGGGGCCCCTCTCCTGGGGCACCCGACAGATGTTTTTC. Residues: CACDWGPLSWGTRQMFF.

About this clone: The protein that TCRdb holds for this DNA derives from a much larger clone and differs from the translated DNA at residue 10, which likely indicates a read error; the protein shown here is translated from the DNA. The chain couples TRDV2 to TRDJ3; D remains ambiguous. CDR1 is GEAIGNYY, CDR2 EKD, per germline. Trimming removed 0 bases at V and 0 bases at J, with 14 bases between. This CDR3 has 19 amino acids. The CDR3: CACDTGTAYSSWDTRQMFF. The CDR3 coding sequence is TGTGCCTGTGACACCGGAACTGCTTATAGCTCCTGGGACACCCGACAGATGTTTTTC.

Within the sample, this clone is medium-sized. The chain employs TRDV3 and TRDJ1; 10 bases are a match to TRDD3. The J segment lost 3 bases and the V segment lost 2 bases, leaving 0 bases of the junction unmatched. This CDR3 has 12 residues. CDR1 and CDR2 from the germline V gene are TVYSNPD and GDNSRS (reference sequence). CDR3 coding DNA: TGTGCCTTTGGGGGATACGCCGATAAACTCATCTTT. Translated: CAFGGYADKLIF.

A note on this clone: A much larger clone lies one base from this, so it may be a read error. V and J are TRDV2 and TRDJ3; 12 nucleotides align to TRDD3. V was clipped by 0 bases and J by 2 bases; unmatched bases: 10. This CDR3 spans 21 amino acids. Germline CDR1 GEAIGNYY, CDR2 EKD. The CDR3: CACDTVLGDTRSPWDTRQMFF. In DNA form, the CDR3 reads TGTGCCTGTGACACCGTACTGGGGGATACCCGGAGCCCCTGGGACACCCGACAGATGTTTTTC.

In the case of this clone: TCRdb's protein for this DNA is that of a much larger clone and differs from the translation at residue 8, likely a read error; the protein shown is the DNA translation. J is TRDJ3 and V is TRDV2, with D perhaps matching TRDD3 (6 bases). Per the germline V gene, CDR1 is GEAIGNYY and CDR2 is EKD. Trimming took off 0 bases at V and 4 bases at J, with 9 bases between the two ends. This CDR3 has 16 amino acids. The DNA for the CDR3 is TGTGCCTGTGACACCGTGGGGGGTTGGGACACCCGACAGATGTTTTTC. The encoded protein is CACDTVGGWDTRQMFF.

This clone has only a few counts. This DNA's translation differs at residue 13 from TCRdb's protein, which comes from a much larger clone; a read error is likely, and the protein shown is translated from the DNA. The chain carries TRDV1 and TRDJ2; the match to TRDD3 covers 12 bases. Trimming at V came to 0 bases and at J to 4 bases, leaving 9 bases not matched to a gene. This CDR3 region has 19 residues. Germline CDR1 and CDR2: TSWWSYY and QGS. Written as DNA, the CDR3 is TGTGCTCTTGGGGAACTAGATAGTGTACTGGGGGATACGACAGCACAACTCTTCTTT. Translating gives CALGELDSVLGDTTAQLFF.

This clone came up a few times. It is likely a read error: a sequence one base away is far more abundant. The same CDR3 also results from other DNA sequences found in this sample. The chain links TRDV2 to TRDJ1, with D maybe TRDD3 (6 bases). V gave up 1 base and J gave up 0 bases, with 11 bases separating them. Per germline, CDR1 GEAIGNYY and CDR2 EKD. The CDR3 loop spans 15 amino acids. The CDR3 DNA sequence: TGTGCCTGTGACACTGGGGGTTCGTACACCGATAAACTCATCTTT. It is translated as CACDTGGSYTDKLIF.

As concerns this clone: This DNA translates differently at residue 16 from the TCRdb protein, which is that of a much larger clone; a read error is likely, and the protein shown is the DNA's own translation. J is TRDJ3 and V is TRDV2; a possible D gene is TRDD3 (6 bases). CDR1 is GEAIGNYY, CDR2 EKD, per germline. The length of the CDR3 is 18 residues. The CDR3 DNA reads as TGTGCCTGTGACACCGGGGGACCTAGCTCCTGGGACACCCGACAGGTGTTTTTC. Amino acid sequence: CACDTGGPSSWDTRQVFF.

Points on this clone: Possible read error: a much larger clone is one base away. The sample has other DNA sequences that encode this CDR3 too. The chain couples TRDV2 to TRDJ2; tentatively, D is TRDD3 (6 bases). The length of the CDR3 is 18 residues. Germline V gene data show CDR1 as GEAIGNYY and CDR2 as EKD. CDR3 in amino acids: CACDPVGGGLALTAQLFF. DNA for the CDR3: TGTGCCTGTGACCCGGTGGGTGGGGGTTTAGCTTTGACGGCACAACTCTTCTTT.

Comment on this clone: This likely came from a read error, as a far larger clone is one base away. Other DNA sequences within the sample encode an identical CDR3. The chain carries TRDV2 and TRDJ2; TRDD3 agrees at 13 bases. The CDR3 totals 19 residues. CDR1 GEAIGNYY and CDR2 EKD come from the germline V gene. CDR3 DNA: TGTGCCTGTGACACCCTTGTACTGGGGGATACGCGGGAGACAGCGCAACTCTTCTTT. It codes for CACDTLVLGDTRETAQLFF.

This clone was detected only a few times. With a far larger clone one base away, a read error is the likely cause. CDR3 residues: CATSAGEIPSLGDTLYTDKLIF. DNA of the CDR3: TGTGCAACAAGCGCGGGGGAGATTCCCTCACTGGGGGACACCCTATACACCGATAAACTCATCTTT. V and J are TRAV29/DV5 and TRDJ1; 9 nucleotides match TRDD3. The CDR3 loop spans 22 amino acids. CDR1 is NSMFDY, CDR2 ISSIKDK, per germline.

As to this clone: A read error likely explains why the TCRdb protein, taken from a much larger clone, differs from this DNA's translation at residue 15; the protein shown is translated from the DNA. This rearrangement joins TRDV2 to TRDJ3; 11 positions match TRDD3. The CDR3 runs to 17 residues. Germline V gives CDR1 GEAIGNYY, CDR2 EKD. The CDR3 reads CACDTLGDTWDTRQTFF. The CDR3 coding sequence is TGTGCCTGTGACACCCTGGGGGATACCTGGGACACCCGACAGACGTTTTTC.